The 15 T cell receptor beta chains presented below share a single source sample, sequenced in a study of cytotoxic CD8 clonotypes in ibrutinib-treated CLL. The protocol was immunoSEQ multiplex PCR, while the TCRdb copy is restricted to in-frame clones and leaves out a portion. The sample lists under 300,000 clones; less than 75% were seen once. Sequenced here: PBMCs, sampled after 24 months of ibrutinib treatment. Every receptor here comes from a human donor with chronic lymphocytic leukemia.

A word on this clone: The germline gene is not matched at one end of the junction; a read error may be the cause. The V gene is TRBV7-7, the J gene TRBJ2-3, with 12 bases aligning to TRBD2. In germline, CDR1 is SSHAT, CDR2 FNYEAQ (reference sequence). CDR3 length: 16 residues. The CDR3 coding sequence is TGTGCTAGCAGCCAAGGGACTAGCGGGAGCACAGATACGCAGTATTTT. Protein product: CASSQGTSGSTDTQYF.

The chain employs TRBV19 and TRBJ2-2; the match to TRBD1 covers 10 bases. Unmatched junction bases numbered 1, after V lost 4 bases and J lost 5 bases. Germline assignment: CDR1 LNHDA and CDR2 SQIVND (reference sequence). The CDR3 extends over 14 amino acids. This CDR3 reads CASSKGQGTGELFF. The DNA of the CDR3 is TGTGCCAGTAGTAAGGGACAGGGGACCGGGGAGCTGTTTTTT.

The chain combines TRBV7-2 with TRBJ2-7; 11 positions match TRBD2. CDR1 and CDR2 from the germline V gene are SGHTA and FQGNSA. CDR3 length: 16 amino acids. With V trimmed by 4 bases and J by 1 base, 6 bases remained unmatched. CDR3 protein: CASSSLAGGTSYEQYF. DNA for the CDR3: TGTGCCAGCAGCTCCCTAGCGGGAGGAACTTCCTACGAGCAGTACTTC.

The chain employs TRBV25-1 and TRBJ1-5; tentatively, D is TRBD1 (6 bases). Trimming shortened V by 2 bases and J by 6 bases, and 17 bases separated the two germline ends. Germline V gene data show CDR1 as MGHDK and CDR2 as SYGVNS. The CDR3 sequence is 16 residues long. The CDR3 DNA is TGTGCCAGCAGTGAAGTAGGCAGGGGAGATTTTCAGCCCCAGCATTTT. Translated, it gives CASSEVGRGDFQPQHF.

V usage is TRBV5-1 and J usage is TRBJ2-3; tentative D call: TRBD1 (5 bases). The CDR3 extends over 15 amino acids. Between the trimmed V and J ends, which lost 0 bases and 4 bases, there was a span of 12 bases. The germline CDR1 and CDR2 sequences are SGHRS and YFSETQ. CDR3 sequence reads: CASSLEGKVPDTQYF. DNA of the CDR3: TGCGCCAGCAGCTTGGAGGGGAAAGTCCCAGATACGCAGTATTTT.

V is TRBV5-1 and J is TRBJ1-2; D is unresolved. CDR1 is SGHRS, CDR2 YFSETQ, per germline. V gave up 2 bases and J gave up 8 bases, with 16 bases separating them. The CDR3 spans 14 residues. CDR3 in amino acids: CASSLGANPSGYTF. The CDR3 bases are TGCGCCAGCAGCTTAGGTGCCAACCCGTCCGGCTACACCTTC.

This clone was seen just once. CDR3 protein: CASSYRLRYNEQFF. The DNA for the CDR3 is TGTGCCAGCAGTTACAGACTACGTTACAATGAGCAGTTCTTC. The J gene is TRBJ2-1, the V gene TRBV6-6; a weak D match, TRBD2 (5 bases). The V and J ends lost 2 bases and 4 bases respectively, with 9 bases between them. The CDR3 is 14 residues long. Germline V gene data show CDR1 as MNHNY and CDR2 as SVGAGI (reference sequence).

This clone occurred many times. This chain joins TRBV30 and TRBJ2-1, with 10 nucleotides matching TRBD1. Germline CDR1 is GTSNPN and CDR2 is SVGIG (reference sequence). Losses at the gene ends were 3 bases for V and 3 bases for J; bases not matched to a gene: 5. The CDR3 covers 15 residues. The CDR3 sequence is CAWRKGQGNYNEQFF. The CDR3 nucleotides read TGTGCCTGGAGGAAGGGACAGGGGAACTACAATGAGCAGTTCTTC.

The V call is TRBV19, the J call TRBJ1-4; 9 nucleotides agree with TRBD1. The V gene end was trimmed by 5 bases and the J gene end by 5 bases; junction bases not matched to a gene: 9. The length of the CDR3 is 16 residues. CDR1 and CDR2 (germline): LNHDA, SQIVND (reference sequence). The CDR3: CASSPLSGTGNEKLFF. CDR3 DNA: TGTGCCAGTAGTCCCCTTTCCGGGACAGGGAATGAAAAACTGTTTTTT.

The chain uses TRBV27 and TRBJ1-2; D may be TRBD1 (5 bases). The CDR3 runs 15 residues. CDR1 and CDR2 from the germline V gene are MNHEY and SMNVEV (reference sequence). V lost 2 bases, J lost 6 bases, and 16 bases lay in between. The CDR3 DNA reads TGTGCCAGCAGTTTAAGGCAGGGATCCTCAAATGGCTACACCTTC. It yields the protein CASSLRQGSSNGYTF.

The CDR3 sequence is CASSTFLAGSYNEQFF. The CDR3 DNA follows: TGTGCCAGCAGCACCTTCCTAGCGGGCTCCTACAATGAGCAGTTCTTC. The J gene is TRBJ2-1, the V gene TRBV9; 8 bases match TRBD2. CDR1 is SGDLS and CDR2 is YYNGEE in the germline V gene. This CDR3 comprises 16 residues. V trimming: 4 bases; J trimming: 0 bases; junction bases outside the gene matches: 6.

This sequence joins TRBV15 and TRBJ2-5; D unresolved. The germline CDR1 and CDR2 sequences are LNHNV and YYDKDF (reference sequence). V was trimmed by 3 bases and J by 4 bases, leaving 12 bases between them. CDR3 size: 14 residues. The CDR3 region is CATSSGVEPETQYF. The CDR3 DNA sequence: TGTGCCACCAGCAGCGGAGTTGAACCAGAGACCCAGTACTTC.

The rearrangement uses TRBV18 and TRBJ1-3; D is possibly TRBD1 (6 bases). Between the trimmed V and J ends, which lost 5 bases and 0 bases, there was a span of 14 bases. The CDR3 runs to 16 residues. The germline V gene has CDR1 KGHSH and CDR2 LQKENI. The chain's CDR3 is CASSVLGQSSGNTIYF. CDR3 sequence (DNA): TGTGCCAGCTCAGTCCTTGGACAGAGCTCTGGAAACACCATATATTTT. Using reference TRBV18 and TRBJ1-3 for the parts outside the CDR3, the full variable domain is NAGVMQNPRHLVRRRGQEARLRCSPMKGHSHVYWYRQLPEEGLKFMVYLQKENIIDESGMPKERFSAEFPKEGPSILRIQQVVRGDSAAYFCASSVLGQSSGNTIYFGEGSWLTVV.

The CDR3 region is CASSPVPGDTQYF. The DNA for the CDR3 is TGTGCCAGCTCACCAGTCCCCGGGGATACGCAGTATTTT. The J gene is TRBJ2-3, the V gene TRBV18; D call uncertain. Trimming took 2 bases from V and 6 from J, leaving 9 bases between them. This CDR3 comprises 13 residues. CDR1 and CDR2 (germline): KGHSH, LQKENI.

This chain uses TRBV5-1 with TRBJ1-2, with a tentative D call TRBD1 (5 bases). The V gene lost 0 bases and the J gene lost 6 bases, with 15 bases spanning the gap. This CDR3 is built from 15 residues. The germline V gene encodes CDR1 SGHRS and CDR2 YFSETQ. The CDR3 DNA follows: TGCGCCAGCAGCTTGGATGGCAGGGTTGGAGATGGCTACACCTTC. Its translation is CASSLDGRVGDGYTF.